This T cell receptor beta chain derives from a study of CD8+CD57+ T cells in acquired aplastic anemia (dated by TCRdb to 2016 to 2019). Background on the whole study: On average, sorted CD4+ and CD8+ cells yielded around 3.5 ug of extracted DNA, with a range of roughly 0.18 to 30 ug. CD8+CD57+ expansion was defined as frequency above the mean frequency observed in healthy subjects.

Patients chosen for sequencing had shown expansion of CD8+CD57+ cells by flow cytometry. All patients had severe acquired aplastic anemia diagnosed by International Study of Aplastic Anemia and Agranulocytosis and Camitta criteria. No therapy had been received by the patients at the time of blood sampling. TCR repertoires of sorted CD4+ and CD8+ blood T cells from severe aplastic anemia patients and healthy subjects were deep-sequenced in the study. Patients were enrolled in the USA under clinicaltrials.gov protocols 00001620, 01623167, 00001397, 00071045, 00081523 and 00961064. Ficoll-Paque density gradient centrifugation was used to isolate peripheral blood mononuclear cells. CD4+ and CD8+ T cells were sorted by FACS or magnetic beads before DNA extraction. TCR beta VDJ combination and CDR3 sequence profiling used genomic DNA as the template. TCR repertoire sequencing was run on an Illumina HiSeq 2000. The authors' analysis ran thus. Repertoires were assessed using TRBV/TRBJ rearrangement plots, CDR3 size and DJ length profiles, and Simpson's diversity index. The most abundant DNA sequence in the deep sequencing data was taken as the immunodominant clone. CDR3 amino acid sequences were checked for sharing across subjects and were also compared against the VDJdb database and published repertoires. The public sequencing data were trimmed at Q25 with fastp and processed into clonotypes with MiXCR by TCRdb, which kept only in-frame beta chains. Each CDR3 protein gets just one entry, which takes the most common genes and DNA from the rows behind it. These V and J calls are TCRdb output, not the study's own analysis. The sample contains approximately 170,000 distinct CDR3 sequences, roughly 50% of them found a single time. Together, the top ten hold 3.2% of the sample.

This clonotype was seen ten or more times. What antigen it recognizes has not been identified. The record has no base qualities; no much larger clone is one base away. From the cysteine through the phenylalanine, the CDR3 covers 16 amino acids. Only CDR3 DNA remains: 48 bases, in frame from the first base. The germline V gene encodes CDR1 LNHDA and CDR2 SQIVND (reference sequence). V gives up 5 bases and J gives up 5 bases, and the segment between their germline ends measures 16 bases. What the research found in general, with its limitations: Around 28 CD8+ CDR3 sequences were found to be shared between patients and controls, but these sequences appeared to be highly expressed in patients and within the immunodominant clones of the patients. CD8+ Simpson's diversity did not differ significantly between patients and healthy controls (P=0.060).

This receptor was identified in a human donor with aplastic anemia. The sample comprised sorted CD4+, CD8+, or CD8+CD57+ T cells (not recorded which) from PBMCs. In this chain, TRBV19 is recombined with TRBJ1-6, with the D gene uncertain. The sequenced DNA is TGTGCCAGTAGTCAAGTCGGGGAGGGTCATAATTCACCCCTCCACTTT. This gives the protein CASSQVGEGHNSPLHF.